Listed below are T cell receptor beta chains from one sample, sequenced in a study of cytomegalovirus exposure and HLA in healthy donors. Clones were read by immunoSEQ multiplex PCR, and TCRdb kept only the in-frame ones, dropping some. The repertoire holds fewer than 150,000 clones, with roughly four fifths as singletons. Material: PBMCs. The receptors were sampled from a man under 40 in good health and CMV-seronegative. Each CDR3 is given with its conserved first and last residue. The order of the fields is D gene, J gene, V gene, CDR3 protein. A D gene is named only where the DNA matches it firmly.

>TRBD1|TRBJ1-6|TRBV5-4
CASSPGTGSYNSPLHF
>TRBD2|TRBJ2-3|TRBV6-1
CASSEVGAGGPTDTQYF
>-|TRBJ1-1|TRBV2
CASSAENTEAFF
>TRBD2|TRBJ2-1|TRBV30
CAWSLGRRTYNEQFF
>-|TRBJ1-5|TRBV19
CASRTTGTPQHF
>-|TRBJ1-4|TRBV6-5
CATPGGGDEKLFF
>-|TRBJ1-5|TRBV12-2
CASRFFPGLSLRNQPQHF
>-|TRBJ2-7|TRBV27
CASTTHELQDPYEQYF
>-|TRBJ1-5|TRBV4-1
CASSQEVGQTTANQPQHF
>TRBD1|TRBJ1-5|TRBV7-2
CASSLGQGVMSNQPQHF
>TRBD1|TRBJ2-3|TRBV27
CASSSTGLSTDTQYF
>TRBD2|TRBJ2-1|TRBV18
CASSWTSGYNEQFF
>-|TRBJ1-5|TRBV2
CASSAGGGNQPQHF
>TRBD1|TRBJ1-5|TRBV6-5
CASSLDRGNQPQHF
>-|TRBJ2-1|TRBV30
CAWNAGGLVNEQFF
>-|TRBJ2-5|TRBV29-1
CSHGRKETQYF
>TRBD1|TRBJ2-7|TRBV7-2
CASSAGTGIYEQYF
>TRBD2|-|TRBV10-3
CAISERKAGVNYEQYF
>TRBD1|TRBJ1-1|TRBV6-1
CASRKWDRGTEAFF
>TRBD1|TRBJ1-5|TRBV7-9
CASSLEQGANQPQHF
>-|TRBJ1-2|TRBV29-1
CSVGVRLGVGYTF
>TRBD2|TRBJ2-1|TRBV6-4
CASSASLAGGLSNEQFF
>TRBD1|TRBJ1-2|TRBV30
CAWSGDRDYGYTF
>TRBD1|TRBJ2-3|TRBV11-2
CASSFRDRPIDTQYF
>-|TRBJ2-1|TRBV4-3
CASSPLVAQTAYNEQFF